The clone carrying this T cell receptor (beta chain) is medium-sized (0.01 to 0.1%) by share. This sample was included in a study of blood T cell repertoires in COVID-19. Study overall: Nucleic acid was either cDNA or gDNA, and it came from T cells, B-cell-depleted T cells, or PBMCs.

This CDR3 is built from 16 residues. Germline V CDR1 and CDR2: LNHDA, SQIVND (reference sequence). Unmatched junction bases numbered 12, after V lost 7 bases and J lost 5 bases. How the authors handled the data: For nucleated cells, counts were estimated from reference gene primer amplification. Clones were read by immunoSEQ multiplex PCR, and TCRdb kept only the in-frame ones, dropping some. V, J and clone size are taken as reported in that table, and D and trimming were inferred from the DNA itself. Of about 73,000 clones in the sample, about four fifths were seen once. The receptor comes from a woman in her sixties or seventies with acute or convalescent COVID-19. The sequencing input was peripheral blood. The chain joins TRBV19 to TRBJ1-5, with 9 bases that match TRBD1. This chain's CDR3 is CASKTGTGGAHQPQHF. In nucleotides, the CDR3 is TGTGCCAGTAAGACCGGAACAGGGGGCGCCCATCAGCCCCAGCATTTT.